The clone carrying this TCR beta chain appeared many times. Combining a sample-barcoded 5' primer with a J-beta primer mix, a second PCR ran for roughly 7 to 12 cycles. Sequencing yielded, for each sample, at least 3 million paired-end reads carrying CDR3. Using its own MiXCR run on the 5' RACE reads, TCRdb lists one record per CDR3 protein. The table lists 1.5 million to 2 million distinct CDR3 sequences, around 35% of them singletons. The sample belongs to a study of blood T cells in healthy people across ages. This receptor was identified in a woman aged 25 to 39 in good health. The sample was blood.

The CDR3 here is CASSFSGPSYEQYF. CDR3 nucleotides: TGTGCCAGCAGTTTTAGCGGGCCCTCCTACGAGCAGTACTTC. The J gene is TRBJ2-7, the V gene TRBV27; 7 bases are a match to TRBD2. CDR3 length: 14 amino acids. Germline values: CDR1 MNHEY, CDR2 SMNVEV (reference sequence). Germline trimming cut 3 bases from V and 0 bases from J; bases unmatched to any gene: 2.